Here is one TCR beta chain with its context. No antigen is known for it. V gave up 8 bases and J gave up 3 bases; unmatched junction bases: 5. The CDR3 is 14 residues long. Germline V gene lookup returns CDR1 SNHLY and CDR2 FYNNEI. The sample originates from a study of CD8+ T cells in alopecia areata. Notes on the study in general: Scalp clonality, together with expanded CD8+ clones among the top 100, fell significantly with tofacitinib. Sequences from scalp samples also cover resident alphabeta T cells of normal skin.

Investigators isolated RNA and reverse transcribed it into cDNA to act as the sequencing template. The assay was immunoSEQ multiplex PCR, and TCRdb's table has in-frame clones only and misses some. The sample records about 160,000 clones, around 71% being singletons. This sample's treatment: oral pan-JAK inhibitor, 5-10 mg twice daily. In alopecia areata patients, both lesional scalp punch biopsies and peripheral blood were collected. Sorting from PBMCs produced CD4+ and CD8+ T cells. The material was CD4+ T cells sorted from blood, obtained at week 4, from a patient treated with tofacitinib. The chain is built from TRBV2 and TRBJ1-4, with 8 nucleotides matching TRBD1. The TCR was taken from a human donor with alopecia areata. CDR3 loop: CASADRASNEKLFF. As DNA, the CDR3 is TGTGCCAGCGCGGACAGGGCCTCTAATGAAAAACTGTTTTTT. The whole variable domain, remainder taken from reference TRBV2 and TRBJ1-4, is EPEVTQTPSHQVTQMGQEVILRCVPISNHLYFYWYRQILGQKVEFLVSFYNNEISEKSEIFDDQFSVERPDGSNFTLKIRSTKLEDSAMYFCASADRASNEKLFFGSGTQLSVL.